The clone carrying this TCR beta chain was observed a handful of times. These data are taken from a study of blood T cell repertoires in COVID-19. Study as a whole: Italy, Spain and the United States were the sources of the convalescent and acute COVID-19 samples. PBMCs, B-cell-depleted T cells, or T cells were the source of the cDNA or gDNA that made up the material.

The CDR3 has 17 residues. The V segment lost 0 bases and the J segment 8 bases; nucleotides outside the gene matches: 7. Germline V gene sequence: CDR1 SGHTA, CDR2 FQGNSA. Authors' processing steps: Quantification of nucleated cells was approximated via reference gene primer amplification. Profiled with immunoSEQ multiplex PCR; TCRdb holds only in-frame clones, not every one. V and J calls and clone size are those listed in that table; D and trimming were worked out from the DNA. The sample yields about 520,000 clones, approximately 85% seen once. The receptor was isolated from a human donor in a cohort sampled during active COVID-19. The material sequenced was peripheral blood. J is TRBJ2-4 and V is TRBV7-2; TRBD2 aligns across 13 bases. CDR3 DNA: TGTGCCAGCAGCTTAGCACTAGCGGGAGGGCCGGGGGACATTCAGTACTTC. It yields the protein CASSLALAGGPGDIQYF.